These T cell receptor beta chains were read from a single sample in a study of blood T cell repertoires in COVID-19. Assay used: immunoSEQ multiplex PCR; TCRdb lists only in-frame clones, some missing. This repertoire shows a few hundred thousand clones, about 80% found once; its top ten account for about 15%. The source material was PBMCs or T cells enriched from blood (not recorded which). The receptor source for this set is a man aged 40-49 years who had recovered from COVID-19. Both conserved end residues are part of each CDR3. A D gene is named only where the DNA matches it firmly. Clone sizes are given selectively: once, few, many, or a class where the clone is expanded.

clone size,J gene,D gene,V gene,CDR3 protein,CDR3 DNA
once,TRBJ2-3,-,TRBV7-9,CASSLLEADTQYF,TGTGCCAGCAGCCTCCTAGAGGCAGATACGCAGTATTTT
once,TRBJ2-2,TRBD2,TRBV4-3,CASSQDQGTRGGELFF,TGCGCCAGCAGCCAAGATCAAGGGACTAGGGGCGGGGAGCTGTTTTTT
-,TRBJ1-4,TRBD1,TRBV2,CASSEAWTGALFF,TGTGCCAGCAGTGAAGCCTGGACAGGGGCACTGTTTTTT
-,TRBJ1-5,TRBD1,TRBV5-4,CASSLDRVGQPQHF,TGTGCCAGCAGCCTGGACAGGGTGGGTCAGCCCCAGCATTTT
once,TRBJ1-5,TRBD1,TRBV5-1,CASSQQGAEGQPQHF,TGCGCCAGCAGCCAACAGGGGGCAGAAGGCCAGCCCCAGCATTTT
-,TRBJ2-1,-,TRBV2,CASKWGQQRNEQFF,TGTGCCAGCAAATGGGGCCAACAGCGCAATGAGCAGTTCTTC
-,TRBJ1-1,TRBD1,TRBV27,CASSGEDRWNTEAFF,TGTGCCAGCAGTGGGGAGGACAGGTGGAACACTGAAGCTTTCTTT
-,TRBJ2-1,-,TRBV24-1,CATSDFTRANEQFF,TGTGCCACCAGTGATTTCACGCGGGCCAATGAGCAGTTCTTC
-,TRBJ2-1,TRBD1,TRBV5-1,CASRNRGVVDEQFF,TGCGCCAGCAGGAACAGGGGGGTGGTTGATGAGCAGTTCTTC
-,TRBJ2-7,TRBD2,TRBV28,CASSLFGGTSGSEQYF,TGTGCCAGCAGTTTATTCGGAGGGACTAGCGGGAGCGAGCAGTACTTC
once,TRBJ2-2,-,TRBV3-1/TRBV3-2,CASSQVVGRHGELFF,TGTGCCAGCAGCCAAGTAGTAGGGAGGCACGGGGAGCTGTTTTTT
-,TRBJ1-1,TRBD1,TRBV19,CASSAGTEAEAFF,TGTGCCAGTAGTGCCGGGACAGAGGCTGAAGCTTTCTTT
few,TRBJ1-1,-,TRBV5-1,CASSLFGADTEAFF,TGCGCCAGCAGCTTGTTTGGCGCGGACACTGAAGCTTTCTTT
-,TRBJ1-1,TRBD1,TRBV23-1,CASSLFTGVNAFF,TGCGCCAGCAGTCTCTTCACAGGGGTGAATGCTTTCTTT
-,TRBJ1-4,-,TRBV18,CASSPRLLDSNEKLFF,TGTGCCAGCTCACCGCGTCTCCTGGACAGTAATGAAAAACTGTTTTTT
-,TRBJ2-1,TRBD1,TRBV7-2,CASSPQGASYNEQFF,TGTGCCAGCAGCCCCCAGGGGGCCTCGTACAATGAGCAGTTCTTC
-,TRBJ2-3,TRBD1,TRBV2,CASSDGQGTDTQYF,TGTGCCAGCAGCGATGGACAGGGTACAGATACGCAGTATTTT
-,TRBJ1-2,-,TRBV18,CASSSETASYGYTF,TGTGCCAGCTCATCGGAGACAGCGAGCTATGGCTACACCTTC
-,TRBJ1-2,TRBD1,TRBV5-4,CASSLDRAGYTF,TGTGCCAGCAGCCTGGACAGGGCCGGCTACACCTTC
-,TRBJ2-2,TRBD2,TRBV7-2,CASSLVGLATELFF,TGTGCCAGCAGCTTAGTAGGACTAGCGACGGAGCTGTTTTTT
-,TRBJ2-1,-,TRBV12-5,CASGLVGFSAISYNEQFF,TGTGCTAGTGGTTTGGTAGGGTTTAGCGCTATCTCCTACAATGAGCAGTTCTTC
-,TRBJ2-6,TRBD2,TRBV9,CASSVENSGSWANVLTF,TGTGCCAGCAGCGTAGAAAATAGCGGGAGTTGGGCCAACGTCCTGACTTTC
-,TRBJ1-1,-,TRBV7-9,CASSWRDPRNTEAFF,TGTGCCAGCAGCTGGAGGGACCCTCGGAACACTGAAGCTTTCTTT
-,TRBJ1-2,-,TRBV5-1,CASSLAPNYGYTF,TGCGCCAGCAGCTTGGCTCCTAACTATGGCTACACCTTC
-,TRBJ2-2,-,TRBV28,CASRRRSDTGELFF,TGTGCCAGCAGGAGGAGGTCGGACACCGGGGAGCTGTTTTTT
-,TRBJ1-1,-,TRBV28,CASSFRRNTEAFF,TGTGCCAGCAGTTTTAGGAGAAACACTGAAGCTTTCTTT
-,TRBJ2-3,TRBD2,TRBV5-1,CASSLGLAASTDTQYF,TGCGCCAGCAGCTTGGGACTAGCGGCTAGCACAGATACGCAGTATTTT
-,TRBJ2-1,-,TRBV5-4,CASSLVAGESNEQFF,TGTGCCAGCAGCTTGGTGGCAGGGGAGAGCAATGAGCAGTTCTTC
-,TRBJ2-1,-,TRBV13,CASSLSTYGEQFF,TGTGCCAGCAGCTTATCCACCTACGGTGAGCAGTTCTTC
-,TRBJ1-3,-,TRBV7-5,CVRSLESTGTPSWGNTIYF,TGTGTCAGAAGCTTAGAAAGTACGGGGACACCCAGTTGGGGAAACACCATATATTTT
-,TRBJ1-2,-,TRBV18,CASSPGDTLQGINRYTF,TGTGCCAGCTCACCCGGGGACACCTTGCAGGGGATTAATCGCTACACCTTC
-,TRBJ1-1,-,TRBV4-1,CASSQDNREGTEAFF,TGCGCCAGCAGCCAAGATAACAGGGAGGGCACTGAAGCTTTCTTT